This paragraph covers one T cell receptor beta chain sequence. No antigen is known for it. Mismatch repair deficiency was confirmed in all patients, by PCR or immunohistochemistry. The TCR-sequenced patients were a few responders to pembrolizumab. Generated by immunoSEQ multiplex PCR, the TCRdb table keeps only in-frame clones and is missing some. This table holds 120,000 or so clones, approximately 90% found once. The sample comes from a study of PD-1 blockade in mismatch repair-deficient tumors. Study-level information: Patients had roughly twelve mismatch repair-deficient cancer types, all previously treated and progressing. General study points: Rapid post-treatment expansion, then contraction, generally preceding radiologic response, marked tumor-resident clones.

Germline values: CDR1 SGHTA, CDR2 FQGNSA. The germline V and J ends were trimmed by 8 bases and 3 bases, with 17 bases remaining between them. The CDR3 loop spans 14 amino acids. This sequence was found in an adult with mismatch repair-deficient cancer. The rearrangement links TRBV7-2 to TRBJ2-7; TRBD2 might be the D (8 bases). The input for sequencing was peripheral blood, taken 44 weeks after starting pembrolizumab. The CDR3, as DNA: TGTGCCAGCGGCAGGGGGGCGGGAGGCTACGAGCAGTACTTC. Translating it yields CASGRGAGGYEQYF.